The entry that follows covers one TCR beta chain sequence. The data belong to a study of T-cell reconstitution after alpha-beta-depleted transplantation in children. The CDR3 loop spans 14 amino acids. V dropped 4 bases and J dropped 5; count of bases not matched to a gene: 7. From germline, CDR1 is SGHTA and CDR2 FQGNSA. Preparation of the TCRbeta library used unique molecular identifiers. Using its own MiXCR run on the PCR reads, TCRdb lists one record per CDR3 protein. The sample yields about 590,000 distinct CDR3 sequences, over 10% seen once. The chain employs TRBV7-2 and TRBJ2-5; 7 bases map to TRBD1. The receptor comes from a male patient younger than 18 who had a stem cell transplant for acute myeloid leukemia, so the T cells may come from the graft donor. The sequenced sample was PBMCs, mostly from graft donor cells, obtained 360 days after TCRalphabeta/CD19-depleted stem cell transplant. The CDR3 bases are TGTGCCAGCAGCTGGGGACAGTTGGGGGAGACCCAGTACTTC. Translating it yields CASSWGQLGETQYF.